The 26 T cell receptor beta chains given below trace back to one sample, sequenced in a study of T-cell reconstitution after alpha-beta-depleted transplantation in children. Unique molecular identifiers featured in how the TCRbeta library was prepared. A single record per CDR3 protein comes from TCRdb applying MiXCR to the PCR reads. There are more than 550,000 distinct CDR3 sequences in the sample; over 9.5% occur only once, and about 4.2% lies in the top ten. The specimen comprised PBMCs from the stem cell graft donor, sampled from the stem cell graft. The receptors stem from a human donor who donated a stem cell graft to a child with acute myeloid leukemia.

V usage is TRBV6-5 and J usage is TRBJ2-7; 8 bases are a match to TRBD2. Per germline, CDR1 MNHEY and CDR2 SVGAGI. Trimming at V came to 5 bases and at J to 2 bases, leaving 8 bases not matched to a gene. This CDR3 comprises 15 residues. The CDR3 protein is CASSNHREGPYEQYF. In DNA form, the CDR3 reads TGTGCCAGCAGTAACCACCGGGAGGGCCCCTACGAGCAGTACTTC.

This sequence joins TRBV6-6 and TRBJ1-2; 7 bases are shared with TRBD1. The germline V gene encodes CDR1 MNHNY and CDR2 SVGAGI (reference sequence). After removal of 8 bases from V and 7 bases from J, the junction contained 7 bases not matched to a gene. This CDR3 is 12 amino acids long. The CDR3 region has the DNA TGTGCCAGCGAGAGGGGGCCCGGTGGCTACACCTTC. Protein: CASERGPGGYTF.

In its sample, this clonotype was seen a few times. The chain joins TRBV21-1 to TRBJ2-7. TRBV21-1 is labeled a pseudogene. There are 13 residues in the CDR3. CDR3 coding DNA: TGTGCCACTGGGGTAGCGGACTCCTACGAGCAGTACTTC. This encodes CATGVADSYEQYF.

This clonotype was counted a few times. The genes are TRBV7-8 and TRBJ2-1; possibly TRBD1 for D (7 bases). The length of the CDR3 is 15 residues. The V and J ends lost 2 bases and 8 bases respectively, with 16 bases between them. In germline, CDR1 is SGHVS, CDR2 FQNEAQ. In DNA, the CDR3 is TGTGCCAGCAGCTTAACCGGCAGGGGGGTCGATGAGCAGTTCTTC. Its translation: CASSLTGRGVDEQFF.

The chain couples TRBV19 to TRBJ1-5; TRBD1 is a possible D gene (6 bases). Trimming removed 5 bases from V and 3 bases from J, with 23 bases in between. The CDR3 is 18 amino acids. Germline CDR1 and CDR2: LNHDA and SQIVND (reference sequence). The CDR3 loop reads CASSYRQSGTMDNQPQHF. The DNA for the CDR3 is TGTGCCAGTAGTTATCGCCAGTCCGGGACAATGGACAATCAGCCCCAGCATTTT. Based on the CDR3 plus reference TRBV19 and TRBJ1-5, the full variable domain is DGGITQSPKYLFRKEGQNVTLSCEQNLNHDAMYWYRQDPGQGLRLIYYSQIVNDFQKGDIAEGYSVSREKKESFPLTVTSAQKNPTAFYLCASSYRQSGTMDNQPQHFGDGTRLSIL.

The chain is built from TRBV20-1 and TRBJ2-3; TRBD2 matches 7 bases. The length of the CDR3 is 15 residues. The germline CDR1 and CDR2 sequences are DFQATT and SNEGSKA (reference sequence). V lost 5 bases to trimming and J lost 2 bases; unmatched junction nucleotides: 10. CDR3 loop: CSALRLERDTDTQYF. In DNA form, the CDR3 reads TGCAGTGCTCTCCGACTAGAGCGGGACACAGATACGCAGTATTTT.

Many counts were recorded for this clonotype. V gene TRBV4-2 combines with J gene TRBJ1-4, with D possibly matching TRBD1 (5 bases). Germline values: CDR1 LGHNA, CDR2 YNFKEQ. Trimming took 2 bases from V and 7 from J, leaving 11 bases between them. The CDR3 has 14 amino acids. The CDR3 sequence: CASSQLGQSEKLFF. For the CDR3, the DNA is TGTGCCAGCAGCCAATTGGGGCAGAGTGAAAAACTGTTTTTT.

This clonotype was found many times. The V gene is TRBV5-1, the J gene TRBJ1-1; 9 bases align to TRBD1. The length of the CDR3 is 16 residues. Germline CDR1 SGHRS, CDR2 YFSETQ. V was pared by 4 bases and J by 2 bases, with 9 bases of the junction left unmatched. In DNA, the CDR3 is TGCGCCAGCAGCCTCGGACCGGGACAGGGAAACACTGAAGCTTTCTTT. Translation gives CASSLGPGQGNTEAFF.

A few counts support this clonotype. V gene TRBV15 combines with J gene TRBJ2-5; D remains ambiguous. This CDR3 is built from 14 residues. Trimming took 0 bases from V and 5 from J, leaving 10 bases between them. Germline values: CDR1 LNHNV, CDR2 YYDKDF (reference sequence). The CDR3 region is CATSRDLFLETQYF. CDR3 nucleotides: TGTGCCACCAGCAGAGATTTGTTTTTGGAGACCCAGTACTTC.

Comment on this clonotype: The junction does not match germline at one end; this may be a read error. The chain links TRBV19 to TRBJ2-3; D not certain. The CDR3 is 14 residues long. Germline lookup yields CDR1 LNHDA and CDR2 SQIVND (reference sequence). This chain's CDR3 is CATSVFSHTDTQCF. CDR3 coding DNA: TGTGCCACCTCCGTTTTTTCACACACAGATACGCAGTGTTTT.

V gene TRBV7-6 combines with J gene TRBJ2-5; a possible D gene is TRBD2 (6 bases). The CDR3 extends over 16 amino acids. V shed 0 bases and J shed 5 bases, with 16 bases lying between them. CDR1 and CDR2 (germline): SGHVS, FNYEAQ. CDR3 DNA: TGTGCCAGCAGCTTAGCCGAGAGCCGGGGGTGGGAGACCCAGTACTTC. Translating gives CASSLAESRGWETQYF.

In this sample, this clonotype turned up a few times. This rearrangement joins TRBV27 to TRBJ2-3; 9 nucleotides line up with TRBD1. Unmatched junction bases numbered 5, after V lost 3 bases and J lost 7 bases. The CDR3 sequence is 14 residues long. CDR1 and CDR2 from the germline V gene are MNHEY and SMNVEV (reference sequence). The CDR3 DNA is TGTGCCAGCAGTTTTTTGGACAGGGGTTATACGCAGTATTTT. Residues: CASSFLDRGYTQYF.

This clonotype was counted at least ten times. The rearrangement links TRBV7-6 to TRBJ2-1; D is unresolved. Between the trimmed V and J ends, which lost 2 bases and 8 bases, there was a span of 10 bases. The CDR3 is 13 residues long. Germline assignment: CDR1 SGHVS and CDR2 FNYEAQ. CDR3 nucleotides: TGTGCCAGCAGCTTAATGGTTACGGATGAGCAGTTCTTC. Translated: CASSLMVTDEQFF.

V is TRBV24-1 and J is TRBJ2-5; no reliable D call. This CDR3 spans 13 amino acids. Trimming cost V 2 bases and J 4 bases, with 7 bases left between them. Per the germline V gene, CDR1 is KGHDR and CDR2 is SFDVKD. CDR3 amino acids: CATSDSQRETQYF. The CDR3 bases are TGTGCCACCAGTGATTCACAGCGAGAGACCCAGTACTTC.

This clonotype was counted at least ten times. This chain connects TRBV6-2 or TRBV6-3 to TRBJ2-1; D not certain. There are 14 residues in the CDR3. The germline V gene encodes CDR1 MNHEY and CDR2 SVGEGT. Trimming left V 0 bases short and J 7 bases short, with 10 bases between. Written as DNA, the CDR3 is TGTGCCAGCAGTTACTCGTTGGGGAAGAATGAGCAGTTCTTC. This codes for CASSYSLGKNEQFF.

This clonotype was counted at least ten times. This chain's CDR3 is CASSNRGGPRAFF. The DNA for the CDR3 is TGTGCCAGCAGCAACAGGGGTGGGCCGAGGGCTTTCTTT. J is TRBJ1-1 and V is TRBV5-6, with 7 bases that match TRBD1. From germline, CDR1 is SGHDT and CDR2 YYEEEE. The CDR3 sequence is 13 residues long. V dropped 4 bases and J dropped 11; count of bases not matched to a gene: 11.

Many counts were recorded for this clonotype. The chain employs TRBV10-3 and TRBJ2-7, with TRBD2 identical over 10 bases. V dropped 2 bases and J dropped 2; count of bases not matched to a gene: 6. Germline-derived CDR1 and CDR2 are ENHRY and SYGVKD. The CDR3 consists of 16 residues. The CDR3 region is CAISEPGLANTYEQYF. CDR3 bases: TGTGCCATCAGTGAGCCGGGACTAGCGAATACCTACGAGCAGTACTTC.

This chain joins TRBV6-5 and TRBJ2-7; D is unclear. Germline lookup yields CDR1 MNHEY and CDR2 SVGAGI. The V and J ends lost 1 base and 2 bases respectively, with 12 bases between them. The CDR3 runs to 15 residues. The CDR3 DNA sequence: TGTGCCAGCAGTTACTACCTGACTCCACCCTACGAGCAGTACTTC. Protein: CASSYYLTPPYEQYF.

This clonotype was seen repeatedly, ten times or more. V is TRBV6-5 and J is TRBJ1-2, with a tentative D call TRBD1 (6 bases). In germline, CDR1 is MNHEY, CDR2 SVGAGI. The CDR3 loop spans 15 amino acids. Trimming removed 10 bases from V and 0 bases from J, with 18 bases in between. CDR3 nucleotide sequence: TGTGCCATTACTGATAGGGGGAGCTCTAACTATGGCTACACCTTC. It encodes CAITDRGSSNYGYTF.

This clonotype was seen at least ten times. CDR3 nucleotides: TGTGCCACCAGTGGCCTTCAGGGGTCGAGAGGTGAGACCCAGTACTTC. Protein product: CATSGLQGSRGETQYF. The rearrangement joins TRBV24-1 to TRBJ2-5, with D possibly being TRBD1 (6 bases). Germline CDR1 and CDR2: KGHDR and SFDVKD. This CDR3 is built from 16 residues. V lost 5 bases, J lost 5 bases, and 20 bases lay in between.

This rearrangement joins TRBV7-2 to TRBJ2-1, with D tentatively TRBD2 (6 bases). The CDR3 has 14 amino acids. Germline CDR1 and CDR2: SGHTA and FQGNSA. The V end lost 4 bases, the J end lost 6 bases, and 13 bases lay between the germline ends. This CDR3 is CASSSSPGVNEQFF. As DNA, the CDR3 is TGTGCCAGCAGCTCGTCTCCGGGGGTCAATGAGCAGTTCTTC.

This clonotype showed up just a few times. V is TRBV18 and J is TRBJ2-5, with D maybe TRBD1 (6 bases). Germline V lookup: CDR1 KGHSH, CDR2 LQKENI. V lost 1 base to trimming and J lost 1 base, with 10 bases between them. The CDR3 runs to 15 residues. Written as DNA, the CDR3 is TGTGCCAGCTCACCACGAACAGGGAGCCAAGAGACCCAGTACTTC. This gives the protein CASSPRTGSQETQYF.

This clonotype came up many times. The chain links TRBV12-3 or TRBV12-4 to TRBJ2-5; the match to TRBD2 covers 8 bases. Trimming took 6 bases from V and 3 from J; bases not matched to a gene: 6. This CDR3 is 14 amino acids long. This CDR3 reads CASSLTSGKETQYF. CDR3 bases: TGTGCCAGCAGCCTTACTAGCGGCAAAGAGACCCAGTACTTC.

This clonotype was observed at least ten times. The gene calls are TRBV9 and TRBJ1-2, with a weak D call TRBD1 (5 bases). CDR1 and CDR2 from the germline V gene are SGDLS and YYNGEE. With 2 bases removed from V and 9 bases from J, the gap between germline ends came to 17 bases. The CDR3 is 14 residues long. The CDR3 reads CASSVDQGGRSYTF. Here the CDR3 DNA reads TGTGCCAGCAGCGTGGATCAGGGAGGGAGAAGCTACACCTTC.

The chain recombines TRBV28 with TRBJ1-1; 10 bases agree with TRBD1. Germline CDR1 is MDHEN and CDR2 is SYDVKM. V was pared by 4 bases and J by 5 bases, with 7 bases of the junction left unmatched. The CDR3 loop spans 15 amino acids. This CDR3 is CASSWGTGVGTEAFF. The CDR3 DNA follows: TGTGCCAGCAGTTGGGGGACAGGGGTGGGGACTGAAGCTTTCTTT.

V usage is TRBV6-5 and J usage is TRBJ2-3; tentative D call: TRBD1 (5 bases). CDR3 length: 12 residues. Germline V gene lookup returns CDR1 MNHEY and CDR2 SVGAGI. Trimming took off 6 bases at V and 11 bases at J, with 15 bases between the two ends. CDR3: CASSSREGQQYF. The DNA for the CDR3 is TGTGCCAGCAGCTCCAGGGAAGGGCAGCAGTATTTT.